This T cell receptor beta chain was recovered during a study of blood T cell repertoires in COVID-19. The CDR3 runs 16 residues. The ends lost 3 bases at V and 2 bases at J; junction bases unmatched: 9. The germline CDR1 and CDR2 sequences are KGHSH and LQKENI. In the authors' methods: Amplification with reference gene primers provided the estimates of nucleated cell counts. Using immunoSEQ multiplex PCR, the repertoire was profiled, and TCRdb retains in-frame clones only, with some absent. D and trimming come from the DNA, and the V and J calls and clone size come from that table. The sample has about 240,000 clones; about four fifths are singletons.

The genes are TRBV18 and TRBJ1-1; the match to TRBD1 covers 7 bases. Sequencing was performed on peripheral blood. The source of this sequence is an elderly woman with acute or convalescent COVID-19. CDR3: CASSPFAGQTNTEAFF. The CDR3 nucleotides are TGTGCCAGCTCACCTTTCGCGGGACAGACTAACACTGAAGCTTTCTTT.